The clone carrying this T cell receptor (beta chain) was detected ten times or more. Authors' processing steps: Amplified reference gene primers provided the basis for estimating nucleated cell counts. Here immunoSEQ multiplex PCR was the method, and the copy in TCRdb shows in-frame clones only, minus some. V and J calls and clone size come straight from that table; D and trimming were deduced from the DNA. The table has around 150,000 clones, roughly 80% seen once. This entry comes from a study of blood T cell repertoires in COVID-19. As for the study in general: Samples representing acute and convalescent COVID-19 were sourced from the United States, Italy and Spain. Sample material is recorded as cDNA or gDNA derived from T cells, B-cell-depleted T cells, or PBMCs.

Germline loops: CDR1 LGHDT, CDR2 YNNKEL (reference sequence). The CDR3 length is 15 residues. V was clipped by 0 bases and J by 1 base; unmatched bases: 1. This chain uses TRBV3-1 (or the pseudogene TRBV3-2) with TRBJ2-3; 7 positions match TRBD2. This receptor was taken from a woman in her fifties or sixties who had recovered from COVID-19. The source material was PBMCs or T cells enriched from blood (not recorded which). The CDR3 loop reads CASSQDLAGTDTQYF. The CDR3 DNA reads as TGTGCCAGCAGCCAAGATCTAGCGGGCACAGATACGCAGTATTTT.